A selection of T cell receptor beta chains follows, all from one sample in a study of early T cells in non-severe SARS-CoV-2 infection. TCRdb re-analysed the 5' RACE reads in MiXCR, keeping a single row per CDR3 protein. Among about 99,000 distinct CDR3 sequences listed, around 16% were seen once. The source material was whole blood. Receptors were obtained from an adult who was a healthcare worker with PCR-confirmed SARS-CoV-2 infection or an uninfected control (not recorded which). Each CDR3 is given with its conserved first and last residue. Each record gives: J gene, V gene, CDR3 length, CDR3 protein.

j_call: TRBJ1-3; v_call: TRBV28; cdr3_length: 14; cdr3_aa: CASSFASSGNTIYF
j_call: TRBJ1-5; v_call: TRBV6-2/TRBV6-3; cdr3_length: 15; cdr3_aa: CASSLDREDNQPQHF
j_call: TRBJ2-2; v_call: TRBV12-3/TRBV12-4; cdr3_length: 14; cdr3_aa: CASSPLQGTGELFF
j_call: TRBJ1-1; v_call: TRBV14; cdr3_length: 14; cdr3_aa: CASSQVQGGTEAFF
j_call: TRBJ1-1; v_call: TRBV18; cdr3_length: 15; cdr3_aa: CASSPGTSMNTEAFF
j_call: TRBJ2-2; v_call: TRBV5-6; cdr3_length: 13; cdr3_aa: CASSLYPTGELFF
j_call: TRBJ1-6; v_call: TRBV20-1; cdr3_length: 13; cdr3_aa: CSARVQENSPLHF
j_call: TRBJ2-1; v_call: TRBV28; cdr3_length: 15; cdr3_aa: CASSSVAGAYNEQFF
j_call: TRBJ1-1; v_call: TRBV9; cdr3_length: 13; cdr3_aa: CASSGPENTEAFF
j_call: TRBJ2-1; v_call: TRBV28; cdr3_length: 15; cdr3_aa: CASRRSGQFYNEQFF
j_call: TRBJ1-2; v_call: TRBV7-9; cdr3_length: 14; cdr3_aa: CASSGDRGYYGYTF
j_call: TRBJ1-1; v_call: TRBV20-1; cdr3_length: 11; cdr3_aa: CRASAGTEAFF
j_call: TRBJ2-1; v_call: TRBV5-1; cdr3_length: 14; cdr3_aa: CASSSQSRDNEQFF
j_call: TRBJ1-2; v_call: TRBV27; cdr3_length: 13; cdr3_aa: CASSHRANYGYTF
j_call: TRBJ2-7; v_call: TRBV20-1; cdr3_length: 15; cdr3_aa: CSALDRTSGTYEQYF
j_call: TRBJ1-5; v_call: TRBV7-9; cdr3_length: 14; cdr3_aa: CASSLAGLNQPQHF